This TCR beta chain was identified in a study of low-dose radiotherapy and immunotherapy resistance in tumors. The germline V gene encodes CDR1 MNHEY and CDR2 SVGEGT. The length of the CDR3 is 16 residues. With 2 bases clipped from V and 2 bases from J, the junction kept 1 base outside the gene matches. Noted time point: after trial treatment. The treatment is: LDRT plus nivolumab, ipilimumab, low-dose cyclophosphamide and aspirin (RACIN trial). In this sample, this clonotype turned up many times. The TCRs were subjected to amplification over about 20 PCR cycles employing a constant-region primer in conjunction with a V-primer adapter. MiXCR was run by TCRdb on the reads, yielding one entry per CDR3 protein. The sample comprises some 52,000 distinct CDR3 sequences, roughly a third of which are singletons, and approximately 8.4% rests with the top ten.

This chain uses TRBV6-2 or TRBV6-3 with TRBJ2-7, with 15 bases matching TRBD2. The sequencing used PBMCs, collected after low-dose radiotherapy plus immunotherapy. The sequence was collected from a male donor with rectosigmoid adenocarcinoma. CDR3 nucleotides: TGTGCCAGCAGTTACGGGACTAGCGGGAGGACCTACGAGCAGTACTTC. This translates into CASSYGTSGRTYEQYF.